The TCR beta chain under discussion was sequenced for a study of shared clonotypes between healthy human individuals. Overall study results and limits: Tissue TCR repertoires likely differ from these blood-only repertoires. Non-shared clonotypes showed lower generation probabilities than clonotypes common to all four donors.

Assay execution took place at the deep level. Measured with immunoSEQ multiplex PCR; TCRdb has only the in-frame clones, and not every one. In the table there are over a million clones, around 98.5% of which are singletons. The germline V gene encodes CDR1 SGHRS and CDR2 YFSETQ. V shed 7 bases and J shed 2 bases, with 20 bases lying between them. There are 16 residues in the CDR3. This clone is a singleton in its sample. The antigen is unknown. The chain carries TRBV5-1 and TRBJ2-3; D is perhaps TRBD2 (6 bases). The source material was naive CD4+ T cells sorted from blood. Subset: CD45RA+ positively selected. The TCR was taken from a man in his thirties or forties in good health. The CDR3 bases are TGCGCCAGCCGAGGGGACGCGGGGCGTGACACAGATACGCAGTATTTT. The encoded protein is CASRGDAGRDTDTQYF.